This entry lists 28 T cell receptor beta chains sequenced from one sample in a study of regulatory T cells in long-lasting Graves disease. This sample's time point: persistent/refractory GD, antithyroid drugs over 5 years with positive TRAb. Making the TCR library involved RNA that had been extracted from PBMCs. Researchers made TCR beta libraries by using iRepertoire HTBI primers and running Arm-PCR on CDR3 regions. TCRdb reanalysed the multiplex PCR reads using MiXCR and keeps one entry per CDR3 protein. The data show roughly 470,000 distinct CDR3 sequences, with less than 25% seen just once and 7% to 10% held by the top ten. Source: peripheral blood mononuclear cells (PBMCs), taken when the disease was refractory, from a patient treated with antithyroid drugs. The origin of the receptors is a female donor with Graves disease.

A note on this clonotype: A much larger clonotype is one base distant, so this may be a read error. The rearrangement links TRBV6-2 or TRBV6-3 to TRBJ2-5; the match to TRBD1 covers 10 bases. The DNA matches TRBJ2-1 better at its end, which makes the J call doubtful. This CDR3 contains 14 residues. CDR1 and CDR2 from the germline V gene are MNHEY and SVGEGT. In DNA, the CDR3 is TGTGCCAGCAGCGGAAGGGACAGGGGAGAGACCCAGTTCTTC. Translation gives CASSGRDRGETQFF.

This sequence joins TRBV28 and TRBJ2-2; the D gene is possibly TRBD2 (5 bases). The ends were cut back, 7 bases at V and 7 bases at J, with 22 bases in the middle. The CDR3 is 16 residues long. Germline CDR1 MDHEN, CDR2 SYDVKM. The CDR3 protein is CASTLWRVMEVGELFF. The CDR3, as DNA: TGTGCCAGCACTCTTTGGAGAGTTATGGAGGTCGGGGAGCTGTTTTTT.

The chain recombines TRBV7-9 with TRBJ1-1; no reliable D call. Trimming removed 5 bases at V and 4 bases at J, with 8 bases between. From germline, CDR1 is SEHNR and CDR2 FQNEAQ (reference sequence). The CDR3 is 12 residues long. The CDR3 here is CASSKGRTEAFF. The CDR3 DNA is TGTGCCAGCAGCAAAGGGCGCACTGAAGCTTTCTTT.

This clonotype was observed a single time. This may come from a read error, since a much larger clone is one base off. The V call is TRBV5-6, the J call TRBJ2-7; 8 bases agree with TRBD1. J gave up 5 bases and V 1 base, and 8 bases lay outside the gene matches. Germline V gene sequence: CDR1 SGHDT, CDR2 YYEEEE. This CDR3 is 15 amino acids long. This CDR3 is CASSLTRQGSNEQYF. CDR3 DNA: TGTGCCAGCAGCTTGACCCGACAGGGGAGCAACGAGCAGTACTTC.

This clonotype was counted at least ten times. The chain couples TRBV6-5 to TRBJ2-7, with D possibly matching TRBD1 (6 bases). Germline loops: CDR1 MNHEY, CDR2 SVGAGI. CDR3 size: 14 residues. V was pared by 2 bases and J by 2 bases, with 10 bases between. CDR3 protein: CASSYGGRAYEQYF. The CDR3 DNA sequence: TGTGCCAGCAGTTACGGGGGCAGAGCCTACGAGCAGTACTTC.

The table lists this clonotype with many counts. The CDR3 here is CASSSLAVRMLYEQYF. CDR3 coding DNA: TGTGCCAGCAGTTCGCTAGCGGTTAGGATGTTATACGAGCAGTACTTC. The V gene is TRBV7-2, the J gene TRBJ2-7; TRBD2 aligns across 7 bases. The CDR3 consists of 16 residues. V trimming: 6 bases; J trimming: 4 bases; junction bases outside the gene matches: 15. CDR1 and CDR2 (germline): SGHTA, FQGNSA.

At least ten counts were recorded for this clonotype. The rearrangement links TRBV28 to TRBJ1-4; D gene unclear. Trimming removed 2 bases from V and 8 bases from J, with 9 bases in between. CDR3 length: 13 residues. Germline-derived CDR1 and CDR2 are MDHEN and SYDVKM. CDR3 in amino acids: CASSLGVMEKLFF. The CDR3 nucleotides are TGTGCCAGCAGTTTAGGTGTGATGGAAAAACTGTTTTTT.

This clonotype was seen only a few times. V and J are TRBV12-3 or TRBV12-4 and TRBJ2-1, with 9 bases identical to TRBD2. The CDR3 has 15 amino acids. V shed 3 bases and J 4 bases; nucleotides not matched to a gene: 4. CDR3 sequence reads: CASSFSSGDYNEQFF. The CDR3, as DNA: TGTGCCAGCAGTTTCTCTAGCGGGGATTACAATGAGCAGTTCTTC.

In this sample, this clonotype turned up a few times. This chain links TRBV9 with TRBJ1-3, with a possible D match to TRBD1 (5 bases). The germline V gene has CDR1 SGDLS and CDR2 YYNGEE. V was pared by 4 bases and J by 0 bases, with 14 bases between. The CDR3 extends over 16 amino acids. The CDR3 sequence is CASSSTVRNSGNTIYF. Here the CDR3 DNA reads TGTGCCAGCAGCTCGACAGTACGCAACTCTGGAAACACCATATATTTT.

The table lists this clonotype with many counts. J is TRBJ2-7 and V is TRBV6-1, with TRBD2 matching over 7 bases. The V segment lost 0 bases and the J segment 0 bases; nucleotides outside the gene matches: 5. Germline V gives CDR1 MNHNS, CDR2 SASEGT. The CDR3 runs to 16 residues. In nucleotides, the CDR3 is TGTGCCAGCAGTGAAGCGCATAGCGGGTCCTCCTACGAGCAGTACTTC. It is translated as CASSEAHSGSSYEQYF.

There are a few counts of this clonotype. The chain is built from TRBV5-1 and TRBJ2-2; D is ambiguous. There are 13 residues in the CDR3. Germline CDR1 is SGHRS and CDR2 is YFSETQ. With 5 bases removed from V and 6 bases from J, the gap between germline ends came to 11 bases. CDR3 residues: CASSWAEAGELFF. In DNA form, the CDR3 reads TGCGCCAGCAGTTGGGCCGAAGCCGGGGAGCTGTTTTTT.

Of note for this clonotype: This likely reflects a read error, since a far larger clone is one base away. The chain is built from TRBV6-1 and TRBJ2-5; D might be TRBD1 or TRBD2, each matching 5 bases. The CDR3 sequence is 12 residues long. Germline V gene lookup returns CDR1 MNHNS and CDR2 SASEGT. The chain's CDR3 is CASSAGDVTVVF. In DNA, the CDR3 is TGTGCCAGCAGTGCCGGGGACGTTACGGTGGTCTTC.

Ten or more counts support this clonotype. The chain couples TRBV29-1 to TRBJ2-7, with a possible D match to TRBD2 (6 bases). The CDR3 loop spans 14 amino acids. Trimming shortened V by 7 bases and J by 0 bases, and 16 bases separated the two germline ends. Germline-derived CDR1 and CDR2 are SQVTM and ANQGSEA. The CDR3 spells CSAALSGNSYEQYF. As DNA, the CDR3 is TGCAGCGCCGCCCTTAGCGGAAACTCCTACGAGCAGTACTTC.

This clonotype was detected ten times or more. V is TRBV3-1 and J is TRBJ1-1; TRBD1 might be the D (5 bases). Germline CDR1 and CDR2: LGHDT and YNNKEL (reference sequence). The ends were cut back, 6 bases at V and 8 bases at J, with 13 bases in the middle. The CDR3 is 12 residues long. The chain's CDR3 is CASRLPGHEAFF. The DNA of the CDR3 is TGTGCCAGCAGGCTACCAGGGCACGAAGCTTTCTTT. Together with reference TRBV3-1 and TRBJ1-1, the CDR3 gives the full variable domain: DTAVSQTPKYLVTQMGNDKSIKCEQNLGHDTMYWYKQDSKKFLKIMFSYNNKELIINETVPNRFSPKSPDKAHLNLHINSLELGDSAVYFCASRLPGHEAFFGQGTRLTVV.

This clonotype was picked up a small number of times. This chain uses TRBV7-2 with TRBJ2-2, with D hard to call. Germline lookup yields CDR1 SGHTA and CDR2 FQGNSA. The CDR3 totals 14 residues. The V and J ends lost 2 bases and 4 bases respectively, with 8 bases between them. This CDR3 is CASSLYGPTGELFF. In DNA form, the CDR3 reads TGTGCCAGCAGCTTATACGGGCCCACCGGGGAGCTGTTTTTT.

The gene calls are TRBV19 and TRBJ1-2; D possibly corresponds to TRBD1 (6 bases). CDR3 size: 16 residues. The germline V and J ends were trimmed by 7 bases and 0 bases, with 18 bases remaining between them. Germline V gene sequence: CDR1 LNHDA, CDR2 SQIVND (reference sequence). CDR3 loop: CASTPFRGPTNYGYTF. The CDR3 bases are TGTGCCAGTACCCCCTTTCGGGGGCCAACTAACTATGGCTACACCTTC.

V is TRBV20-1 and J is TRBJ2-3; unclear D gene. CDR3 length equals 14 residues. V lost 2 bases and J 1 base, leaving 10 bases between the germline ends. Germline CDR1 is DFQATT and CDR2 is SNEGSKA (reference sequence). CDR3 nucleotide sequence: TGCAGTGCTAGATCCAGCGCCCGCACAGATACGCAGTATTTT. Translated, it gives CSARSSARTDTQYF.

The chain has TRBV11-2 and TRBJ2-3; D ambiguous. The CDR3 contains 12 residues. Germline V gene sequence: CDR1 SGHAT, CDR2 FQNNGV. Between the trimmed V and J ends, which lost 8 bases and 2 bases, there was a span of 8 bases. The CDR3 DNA is TGTGCCAGCTGGCAGAACACAGATACGCAGTATTTT. Its protein is CASWQNTDTQYF.

The chain links TRBV18 to TRBJ1-4; weak D call: TRBD1 (5 bases). This CDR3 spans 16 amino acids. Between the trimmed V and J ends, which lost 5 bases and 8 bases, there was a span of 21 bases. Germline V CDR1 and CDR2: KGHSH, LQKENI. CDR3 sequence reads: CASSTNPGPLREKLFF. DNA for the CDR3: TGTGCCAGCTCAACAAACCCGGGACCGTTGCGGGAAAAACTGTTTTTT. Combining the CDR3 with reference TRBV18 and TRBJ1-4 gives the whole variable domain NAGVMQNPRHLVRRRGQEARLRCSPMKGHSHVYWYRQLPEEGLKFMVYLQKENIIDESGMPKERFSAEFPKEGPSILRIQQVVRGDSAAYFCASSTNPGPLREKLFFGSGTQLSVL.

This clonotype has only a few counts. The chain joins TRBV7-2 to TRBJ2-2; 8 bases are a match to TRBD1. The CDR3 loop spans 15 amino acids. Germline loops: CDR1 SGHTA, CDR2 FQGNSA. The V gene end was trimmed by 5 bases and the J gene end by 6 bases; junction bases not matched to a gene: 8. CDR3 protein: CASSPSGRGPGELFF. CDR3 coding DNA: TGTGCCAGCAGCCCCAGTGGCAGGGGGCCCGGGGAGCTGTTTTTT.

The table lists this clonotype with a few counts. The rearrangement uses TRBV7-9 and TRBJ2-7; no definite D call. V was clipped by 5 bases and J by 4 bases, with 12 bases between them. The CDR3 has 13 amino acids. CDR1 is SEHNR and CDR2 is FQNEAQ in the germline V gene (reference sequence). DNA of the CDR3: TGTGCCAGCAGCAATCCTGGTTCGTACGAGCAGTACTTC. Translated, it gives CASSNPGSYEQYF.

This clonotype was seen at least ten times. V is TRBV28 and J is TRBJ1-2, with TRBD1 matching 9 bases. CDR1 is MDHEN, CDR2 SYDVKM, per germline. The CDR3 runs to 14 residues. The V segment lost 4 bases and the J segment 6 bases; nucleotides outside the gene matches: 6. CDR3 sequence reads: CASSWGTGLHGYTF. CDR3 nucleotides: TGTGCCAGCAGTTGGGGGACAGGGCTCCATGGCTACACCTTC.

This clonotype was counted at least ten times. The chain carries TRBV19 and TRBJ2-7; 9 nucleotides align to TRBD2. This CDR3 has 14 residues. J lost 2 bases, V lost 9 bases, and 8 bases had no gene match. Germline-derived CDR1 and CDR2 are LNHDA and SQIVND (reference sequence). The CDR3: CASSATSGTYEQYF. The DNA of the CDR3 is TGTGCCAGCAGTGCGACTAGCGGAACCTACGAGCAGTACTTC.

This clonotype was counted many times. The V call is TRBV15, the J call TRBJ1-2, with D unresolved. V was pared by 0 bases and J by 8 bases, with 13 bases between. The CDR3 sequence is 14 residues long. CDR1 is LNHNV, CDR2 YYDKDF, per germline (reference sequence). The CDR3 coding sequence is TGTGCCACCAGCAGAGATAACGGACCGGAAGGCTACACCTTC. Its translation: CATSRDNGPEGYTF.

This clonotype showed up just a few times. The chain links TRBV6-1 to TRBJ2-7; D ambiguous. CDR1 MNHNS and CDR2 SASEGT come from the germline V gene. The CDR3 extends over 13 amino acids. Trimming stripped 5 bases from V and 6 bases from J, with 14 bases between. CDR3 sequence: CASSRLAPLEQYF. CDR3 nucleotide sequence: TGTGCCAGCAGTAGACTTGCGCCTCTCGAGCAGTACTTC.

This clonotype was counted many times. The V gene is TRBV15, the J gene TRBJ2-7; TRBD2 is a possible D gene (5 bases). This CDR3 has 14 residues. Germline loops: CDR1 LNHNV, CDR2 YYDKDF (reference sequence). Deletions cut 0 bases from V and 7 bases from J, with 13 bases between. The CDR3 nucleotides read TGTGCCACCAGCAGAGATATGAGGGTCCGGGAGCAGTACTTC. Its protein is CATSRDMRVREQYF.

The chain has TRBV11-2 and TRBJ2-4, with a weak D call TRBD2 (5 bases). Germline CDR1 and CDR2: SGHAT and FQNNGV. Between the trimmed V and J ends, which lost 1 base and 2 bases, there was a span of 6 bases. This CDR3 spans 14 amino acids. CDR3 sequence: CASSLGTSKNIQYF. CDR3 DNA: TGTGCCAGCAGCTTAGGGACTTCCAAAAACATTCAGTACTTC.

This clonotype was found a few times. The rearrangement joins TRBV5-1 to TRBJ1-6; TRBD1 is a possible D gene (5 bases). CDR1 and CDR2 (germline): SGHRS, YFSETQ. There are 15 residues in the CDR3. V lost 5 bases, J lost 9 bases, and 18 bases lay in between. This chain's CDR3 is CASRAGEAQISPLHF. The CDR3 coding sequence is TGCGCCAGCAGAGCGGGGGAAGCCCAAATTTCACCCCTCCACTTT.